What follows are 13 T cell receptor beta chains derived from one specimen sequenced in a study of blood T cell repertoires in COVID-19. Produced via immunoSEQ multiplex PCR; TCRdb's table is partial and in-frame only. The top ten hold 0.95% to 1% of the sample, which has 300,000 to 500,000 clones, around 87% seen once. The sequencing sample was made of PBMCs or T cells enriched from blood (not recorded which). The receptors were gathered from a woman aged 25 to 39 with acute COVID-19.

V usage is TRBV21-1 and J usage is TRBJ1-2; whether TRBD1, the table's D call, matches the DNA was not checked. TRBV21-1 is classified as a pseudogene. This CDR3 region has 14 residues. This chain's CDR3 is CASSAPTENYGYTF. The CDR3 nucleotides read TGTGCCAGCAGCGCGCCGACAGAAAACTATGGCTACACCTTC.

The V call is TRBV9, the J call TRBJ1-6; 8 bases map to TRBD1. This CDR3 is built from 14 residues. V dropped 3 bases and J dropped 10; count of bases not matched to a gene: 6. Germline values: CDR1 SGDLS, CDR2 YYNGEE. This CDR3 reads CASSAQGAGSPLHF. The CDR3 bases are TGTGCCAGCAGCGCCCAGGGGGCCGGGTCACCCCTCCACTTT.

V gene TRBV24-1 combines with J gene TRBJ1-2, with D possibly being TRBD1 (6 bases). The germline V and J ends were trimmed by 2 bases and 3 bases, with 24 bases remaining between them. The CDR3 has 19 residues. Germline loops: CDR1 KGHDR, CDR2 SFDVKD. The CDR3 DNA is TGTGCCACCAGTGATTCTAGTTCGGACAGTATAACTCGGGACTATGGCTACACCTTC. It translates to CATSDSSSDSITRDYGYTF.

The chain carries TRBV19 and TRBJ1-5; 10 bases agree with TRBD1. Germline assignment: CDR1 LNHDA and CDR2 SQIVND (reference sequence). This CDR3 has 16 residues. J gave up 0 bases and V 6 bases, and 5 bases lay outside the gene matches. CDR3 sequence reads: CASSTGTGVSNQPQHF. CDR3 in DNA: TGTGCCAGTAGCACTGGGACAGGGGTTAGCAATCAGCCCCAGCATTTT.

The chain combines TRBV7-6 with TRBJ2-3, with 7 bases fitting TRBD2. The CDR3 has 15 amino acids. Germline V gives CDR1 SGHVS, CDR2 FNYEAQ. V trimming: 2 bases; J trimming: 3 bases; junction bases outside the gene matches: 5. CDR3 amino acids: CASSLSGGRTDTQYF. Written as DNA, the CDR3 is TGTGCCAGCAGCTTATCGGGGGGTAGGACAGATACGCAGTATTTT.

In the case of this clone: Other DNA sequences of this sample code for an identical CDR3. The V gene is TRBV19, the J gene TRBJ1-5; 7 nucleotides align to TRBD1. Germline CDR1 is LNHDA and CDR2 is SQIVND (reference sequence). The CDR3 contains 14 residues. V lost 1 base and J lost 4; bases outside the gene matches: 1. CDR3 amino acids: CASSIGQGNQPQHF. CDR3 DNA sequence: TGTGCCAGTAGTATAGGACAGGGTAATCAGCCCCAGCATTTT.

The chain links TRBV5-5 to TRBJ2-7; a weak D match, TRBD1 (6 bases). The germline V and J ends were trimmed by 6 bases and 4 bases, with 17 bases remaining between them. CDR1 and CDR2 (germline): SGHKS, YYEKEE (reference sequence). The length of the CDR3 is 14 residues. The CDR3 is CASTPTTGTYEQYF. The CDR3 DNA is TGTGCCAGCACCCCGACGACAGGAACGTACGAGCAGTACTTC.

The J gene is TRBJ1-2, the V gene TRBV18, with D possibly being TRBD1 (6 bases). This CDR3 contains 15 residues. Germline V gene sequence: CDR1 KGHSH, CDR2 LQKENI. Trimming pared 1 base from V and 3 bases from J, leaving 12 bases between. CDR3 sequence: CASSPLDRNYYGYTF. The DNA for the CDR3 is TGTGCCAGCTCACCACTCGACAGGAACTACTATGGCTACACCTTC.

Only one count was recorded for this clone. V gene TRBV6-5 combines with J gene TRBJ2-3, with a weak D call TRBD2 (5 bases). The CDR3 loop spans 14 amino acids. Trimming took off 8 bases at V and 0 bases at J, with 12 bases between the two ends. Germline CDR1 reads MNHEY; CDR2 reads SVGAGI. The CDR3 sequence: CASRDLPSTDTQYF. CDR3 sequence (DNA): TGTGCCAGCCGGGATTTACCTAGCACAGATACGCAGTATTTT.

This clone occurred a few times. This chain joins TRBV11-3 and TRBJ2-7, with D perhaps TRBD1 (5 bases). The length of the CDR3 is 19 residues. The germline V and J ends were trimmed by 0 bases and 2 bases, with 23 bases remaining between them. CDR1 SGHNT and CDR2 YENEEA come from the germline V gene. Here the CDR3 reads CASSLEWDRLTADPYEQYF. For the CDR3, the DNA is TGTGCCAGCAGCTTAGAGTGGGATAGGCTGACAGCCGACCCCTACGAGCAGTACTTC. The full variable domain, completed using reference TRBV11-3 and TRBJ2-7, is EAGVVQSPRYKIIEKKQPVAFWCNPISGHNTLYWYLQNLGQGPELLIRYENEEAVDDSQLPKDRFSAERLKGVDSTLKIQPAELGDSAVYLCASSLEWDRLTADPYEQYFGPGTRLTVT.

The V and J genes are TRBV24-1 and TRBJ2-7, with 8 bases identical to TRBD1. CDR1 and CDR2 (germline): KGHDR, SFDVKD. J lost 7 bases, V lost 2 bases, and 3 bases had no gene match. The CDR3 extends over 13 amino acids. The CDR3 DNA reads as TGTGCCACCAGTGATTCTAGGACAGGGGAGCAGTACTTC. Translated, it gives CATSDSRTGEQYF.

This chain connects TRBV7-6 to TRBJ1-6; no clear D gene. V gave up 5 bases and J gave up 0 bases, with 20 bases separating them. Germline V gene data show CDR1 as SGHVS and CDR2 as FNYEAQ. The CDR3 is 19 residues long. CDR3 DNA: TGTGCCAGCAGCATCACTCAACTTGATACCAACTCCTATAATTCACCCCTCCACTTT. Amino acids: CASSITQLDTNSYNSPLHF.

The chain employs TRBV30 and TRBJ1-4; no reliable D call. This CDR3 region has 17 residues. V lost 3 bases and J lost 8, with 25 bases in between. Germline CDR1 is GTSNPN and CDR2 is SVGIG (reference sequence). The CDR3 reads CAWSRVKMEGLVEKLFF. The CDR3 DNA reads TGTGCCTGGAGCCGAGTGAAAATGGAGGGTTTGGTAGAAAAACTGTTTTTT.